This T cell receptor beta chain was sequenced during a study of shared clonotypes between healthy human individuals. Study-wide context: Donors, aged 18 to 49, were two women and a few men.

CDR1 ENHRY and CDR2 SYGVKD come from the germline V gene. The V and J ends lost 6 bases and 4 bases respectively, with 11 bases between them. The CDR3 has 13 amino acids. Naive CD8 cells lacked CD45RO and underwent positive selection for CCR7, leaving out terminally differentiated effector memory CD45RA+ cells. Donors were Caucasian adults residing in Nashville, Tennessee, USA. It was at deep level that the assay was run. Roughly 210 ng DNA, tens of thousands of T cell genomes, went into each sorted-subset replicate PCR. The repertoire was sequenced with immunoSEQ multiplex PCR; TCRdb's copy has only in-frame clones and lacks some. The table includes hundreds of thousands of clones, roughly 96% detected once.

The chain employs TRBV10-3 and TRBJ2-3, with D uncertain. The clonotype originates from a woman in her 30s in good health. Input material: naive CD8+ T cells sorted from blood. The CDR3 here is CAISGAVSDTQYF. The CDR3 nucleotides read TGTGCCATCAGCGGCGCAGTTTCAGATACGCAGTATTTT.